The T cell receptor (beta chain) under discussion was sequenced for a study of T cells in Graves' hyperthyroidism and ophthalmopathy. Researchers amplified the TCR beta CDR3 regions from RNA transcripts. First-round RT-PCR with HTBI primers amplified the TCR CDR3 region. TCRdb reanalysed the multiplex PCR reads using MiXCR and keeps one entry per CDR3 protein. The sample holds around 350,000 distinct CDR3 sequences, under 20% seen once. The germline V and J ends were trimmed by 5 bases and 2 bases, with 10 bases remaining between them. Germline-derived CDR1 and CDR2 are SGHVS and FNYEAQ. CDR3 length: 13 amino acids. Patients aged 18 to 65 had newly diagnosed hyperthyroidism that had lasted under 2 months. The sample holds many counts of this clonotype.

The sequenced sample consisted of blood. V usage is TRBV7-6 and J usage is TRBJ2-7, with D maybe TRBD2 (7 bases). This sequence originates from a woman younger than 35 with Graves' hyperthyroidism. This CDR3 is CASSGGATYEQYF. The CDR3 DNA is TGTGCCAGCAGCGGGGGGGCTACCTACGAGCAGTACTTC. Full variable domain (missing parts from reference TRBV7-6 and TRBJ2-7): GAGVSQSPRYKVTKRGQDVALRCDPISGHVSLYWYRQALGQGPEFLTYFNYEAQQDKSGLPNDRFSAERPEGSISTLTIQRTEQRDSAMYRCASSGGATYEQYFGPGTRLTVT.